The rows below give T cell receptor beta chains drawn from one sample of a study of blood T cell repertoires in COVID-19. The protocol was immunoSEQ multiplex PCR, while the TCRdb copy is restricted to in-frame clones and leaves out a portion. The sample includes 180,000 or so clones, approximately 85% seen only once; the top ten take 7.5% to 10%. What was sequenced was peripheral blood. All receptors derive from a woman older than 75 with acute or convalescent COVID-19. The CDR3 runs from the conserved cysteine through the conserved F or W. A D gene is named only where the DNA matches it firmly. Size is omitted from some rows. Given values are once, few, many or a class for expanded clones.

clone_size | d_call | j_call | v_call | cdr3_nt | cdr3_aa
once | - | TRBJ2-1 | TRBV15 | TGTGCCACCAGCAGAGATAATGGGGGGTACAATGAGCAGTTCTTC | CATSRDNGGYNEQFF
- | - | TRBJ2-7 | TRBV29-1 | TGCAGCGTTGAAGGGCCCGCGGACGAGCAGTACTTC | CSVEGPADEQYF
once | - | TRBJ2-1 | TRBV7-2 | TGTGCCAGCAGCTTAGATGGAGGAGGTGAGCAGTTCTTC | CASSLDGGGEQFF
- | TRBD1 | TRBJ1-1 | TRBV6-5 | TGTGCCAGCAGTTACGGGACAGGGGTTGGGACTGAAGCTTTCTTT | CASSYGTGVGTEAFF
- | - | TRBJ1-2 | TRBV4-1 | TGCGCCAGCAGCCAACTCGCAGGGCCTAACTATGGCTACACCTTC | CASSQLAGPNYGYTF
once | TRBD2 | TRBJ2-2 | TRBV7-7 | TGTGCCAGCAGTCCCCAGGCAGTAGCGGGCGTCACCGGGGAGCTGTTTTTT | CASSPQAVAGVTGELFF
- | TRBD1 | TRBJ2-5 | TRBV5-6 | TGTGCCAGTAGACCAGGGGGCGTGGAAGAGACCCAGTACTTC | CASRPGGVEETQYF
few | TRBD1 | TRBJ1-5 | TRBV19 | TGTGCCAGTAGTATAGGACAGGGGGCGATTCAGCCCCAGCATTTT | CASSIGQGAIQPQHF
once | TRBD1 | TRBJ1-5 | TRBV6-2/TRBV6-3 | TGTGCCAGCAGTGCCCTCACCGACAGGGGGAGAGGCAATCAGCCCCAGCATTTT | CASSALTDRGRGNQPQHF
- | - | TRBJ1-4 | TRBV7-7 | TGTGCCAGCAGCGCAATAGGGCAGAAGGGGGAAAAACTGTTTTTT | CASSAIGQKGEKLFF
- | - | TRBJ2-3 | TRBV5-4 | TGTGCCAGCAGCTTGGGAGCTGGAGGGTCGGATACGCAGTATTTT | CASSLGAGGSDTQYF
- | - | TRBJ1-1 | TRBV19 | TGTGCCAGTAGTTTATTAGCCGGGACAGAAGCTTTCTTT | CASSLLAGTEAFF
- | - | TRBJ1-2 | TRBV7-2 | TGTGCCAGCAGCTTCCCCCTTAGAACTAACTATGGCTACACCTTC | CASSFPLRTNYGYTF
- | - | TRBJ2-3 | TRBV7-2 | TGTGCCAGCAGCTTATCTAGTTCAGATACGCAGTATTTT | CASSLSSSDTQYF
once | TRBD2 | TRBJ2-1 | TRBV5-4 | TGTGCCAGCAGCTTGTTAGATAGCGGGAGGGCCAGTAATGAGCAGTTCTTC | CASSLLDSGRASNEQFF
- | TRBD2 | TRBJ2-7 | TRBV4-1 | TGCGCCAGCAGCCGAAGACCGGGACTAGCGGACTACGAGCAGTACTTC | CASSRRPGLADYEQYF
- | - | TRBJ1-6 | TRBV12-3/TRBV12-4 | TGTGCCAGCAGTTTAATAGGGGGTTCACCCCTCCACTTT | CASSLIGGSPLHF
- | TRBD2 | TRBJ2-1 | TRBV5-1 | TGCGCCAGCAGCGGACCGACTAGCGGGGGTGACAATGAGCAGTTCTTC | CASSGPTSGGDNEQFF
- | - | TRBJ2-7 | TRBV5-1 | TGCGCCAGCAGCTTGGGACCCTCGGGGTCCTACGAGCAGTACTTC | CASSLGPSGSYEQYF
few | - | TRBJ1-3 | TRBV5-4 | TGTGCCAGCAGCCCCGACCCCCAGGGGATAAGGGACACCATATATTTT | CASSPDPQGIRDTIYF
- | - | TRBJ2-7 | TRBV7-2 | TGTGCCAGCAGCTCGGACAGTGCCTCTTACGAGCAGTACTTC | CASSSDSASYEQYF
- | - | TRBJ2-2 | TRBV19 | TGTGCCAGTAGTGTTAACCCGGGAACTTACACCGGGGAGCTGTTTTTT | CASSVNPGTYTGELFF
- | - | TRBJ1-5 | TRBV10-2 | TGCGCCAGCAGTGAGCGAGGGACCGGGGGGGCCCAGCATTTT | CASSERGTGGAQHF
few | - | TRBJ2-2 | TRBV5-4 | TGTGCCAGCAGCTTGGGATCAGGGGTAGGCACCGGGGAGCTGTTTTTT | CASSLGSGVGTGELFF
- | - | TRBJ2-3 | TRBV6-2/TRBV6-3 | TGTGCCAGCAGTCCAACAAACACAGATACGCAGTATTTT | CASSPTNTDTQYF
- | TRBD1 | TRBJ1-1 | TRBV19 | TGTGCCAGTAGTCCAGGGGGCTTGAACACTGAAGCTTTCTTT | CASSPGGLNTEAFF
once | TRBD2 | TRBJ2-2 | TRBV7-2 | TGTGCCAGCAGCTTATTGCTAGCGGCCACCGGGGAGCTGTTTTTT | CASSLLLAATGELFF
few | TRBD2 | TRBJ2-1 | TRBV7-8 | TGTGCCAGCAGCTTAGCTGGGACTAACAATGAGCAGTTCTTC | CASSLAGTNNEQFF
- | TRBD2 | TRBJ2-2 | TRBV19 | TGTGCCAGTAGTAGCGGGAGTACCCGGAACACCGGGGAGCTGTTTTTT | CASSSGSTRNTGELFF
- | - | TRBJ2-6 | TRBV19 | TGTGCCAGTAGTATAGGGGTAACAGGCGACTCTGGGGCCAACGTCCTGACTTTC | CASSIGVTGDSGANVLTF
few | TRBD1 | TRBJ2-2 | TRBV27 | TGTGCCAGCAGTTTTCGGCAGGGGGCTCGGGAGCTGTTTTTT | CASSFRQGARELFF
- | - | TRBJ2-3 | TRBV6-5 | TGTGCCAGCAGCTCCGTCGGAGATACGCAGTATTTT | CASSSVGDTQYF
- | - | TRBJ1-4 | TRBV19 | TGTGCCAGTAGTATACCCGGTGGCCTTCGGGGGGAAAAACTGTTTTTT | CASSIPGGLRGEKLFF
- | TRBD1 | TRBJ1-2 | TRBV29-1 | TGCAGCGTTAAGACAGGGACGGATGGCTACACCTTC | CSVKTGTDGYTF
- | TRBD1 | TRBJ2-3 | TRBV7-2 | TGTGCCAGCAGCAGCACGGGACAGGGGGAATTTGGTTTGTATTTT | CASSSTGQGEFGLYF
once | TRBD2 | TRBJ2-7 | TRBV27 | TGTGCCAGCAGTCCTTCCGGGACTAGCGGGCTCCTCCTCTCCTACGAGCAGTACTTC | CASSPSGTSGLLLSYEQYF
- | - | TRBJ1-1 | TRBV5-4 | TGTGCCAGCAGCGGCGGGGGGGGCGGAGGCACTGAAGCTTTCTTT | CASSGGGGGGTEAFF
- | - | TRBJ1-6 | TRBV25-1 | TGTGCCAGCACAGTAGGGGGCTCCTATAATTCACCCCTCCACTTT | CASTVGGSYNSPLHF
- | - | TRBJ1-1 | TRBV18 | TGTGCCAGCTCACCAGGGAGAGGGAACACTGAAGCTTTCTTT | CASSPGRGNTEAFF
- | TRBD1 | TRBJ2-1 | TRBV18 | TGTGCCAGCTCACCGGGACAGGGGACCCCCCATGAGCAGTTCTTC | CASSPGQGTPHEQFF
- | - | TRBJ1-1 | TRBV2 | TGTGCCAGCAGTGAGTTGTTTTCGAGACAGGCCCCTTGGGCTTTCTTT | CASSELFSRQAPWAFF
once | - | TRBJ2-7 | TRBV6-5 | TGTGCCAGCAGTTCCCCAGGAAACTACGAGCAGTACTTC | CASSSPGNYEQYF
- | - | TRBJ2-2 | TRBV7-6 | TGTGCCAGCAGCTTGGGACAGAACACCGGGGAGCTGTTTTTT | CASSLGQNTGELFF
once | - | TRBJ1-2 | TRBV12-3/TRBV12-4 | TGTGCCAGCAGTTTTAATACTTATGGCTACACCTTC | CASSFNTYGYTF
- | TRBD1 | TRBJ2-5 | TRBV7-8 | TGTGCCAGCAGCTTAGGCAGGGGGCGCGAGGAGACCCAGTACTTC | CASSLGRGREETQYF
- | TRBD1 | TRBJ1-1 | TRBV29-1 | TGCAGCGCGGGGATGACAGGGTCGAACACTGAAGCTTTCTTT | CSAGMTGSNTEAFF
- | - | TRBJ1-2 | TRBV7-9 | TGTGCCAGCAGCCCGGAAAGGGGAGGCTACACCTTC | CASSPERGGYTF
once | TRBD1 | TRBJ2-7 | TRBV18 | TGTGCCAGCTCACCACGCCCCGGGACAGGGGTCTACTCCTACGAGCAGTACTTC | CASSPRPGTGVYSYEQYF
- | - | TRBJ2-3 | TRBV4-2 | TGTGCCAGCAGCCACTCCTACGGAGGCACAGATACGCAGTATTTT | CASSHSYGGTDTQYF
- | - | TRBJ1-4 | TRBV7-9 | TGTGCCAGCAGCCTCTCGGGGGGAGGTAATGAAAAACTGTTTTTT | CASSLSGGGNEKLFF
- | TRBD1 | TRBJ1-4 | TRBV19 | TGTGCCAGTAGTATACGGGACAGGGGAGAAAAACTGTTTTTT | CASSIRDRGEKLFF
- | - | TRBJ2-5 | TRBV18 | TGTGCCAGCTCACCACCGATGGGTTTGCGGGAGACCCAGTACTTC | CASSPPMGLRETQYF
- | - | TRBJ2-4 | TRBV7-2 | TGTGCCAGCAGCCTCGGCCTTCGGGGAAACATTCAGTACTTC | CASSLGLRGNIQYF
once | - | TRBJ1-1 | TRBV10-3 | TGTGCCATCAGTGGAGGGACTGAAGCTTTCTTT | CAISGGTEAFF
- | - | TRBJ2-5 | TRBV7-9 | TGTGCCAGCAGCTTAGCAGGCCCGACCGGGGAGACCCAGTACTTC | CASSLAGPTGETQYF
- | TRBD2 | TRBJ2-7 | TRBV7-2 | TGTGCCAGCAGCTACCGGACTAGCGGGGCCTACGAGCAGTACTTC | CASSYRTSGAYEQYF
once | TRBD1 | TRBJ2-7 | TRBV5-1 | TGCGCCAGCAGCGGAAGACAGGGGGCCTACGAGCAGTACTTC | CASSGRQGAYEQYF
- | - | TRBJ1-5 | TRBV7-2 | TGTGCCAGCAGCTTAGAGGGGAGGGGTATCCAGCCCCAGCATTTT | CASSLEGRGIQPQHF
- | TRBD1 | TRBJ2-7 | TRBV6-6 | TGTGCCAGCAGCACGGACAGGGGAGACGAGCAGTACTTC | CASSTDRGDEQYF